One and the same sample provided the 13 T cell receptor beta chains below, sequenced in a study of blood T cells in healthy people across ages. Primed by a sample-barcoded 5' primer and a J-beta primer mix, a second PCR proceeded for about 6 to 11 cycles. MiXCR, run by TCRdb on the 5' RACE reads, gives a single entry per CDR3 protein. The sample holds some 850,000 distinct CDR3 sequences, roughly 24% seen once. This same sample was also part of a study on T cells of mothers and their children.

The sample was blood. The receptors were sampled from a boy aged 5-17 years in good health.

In its sample, this clonotype was seen a few times. CDR3 in DNA: TGTGCCAGCGCTAGCGGGGGATTGGATACGCAGTATTTT. It yields the protein CASASGGLDTQYF. This rearrangement joins TRBV12-3 or TRBV12-4 to TRBJ2-3; 10 bases fit TRBD2. CDR3 length: 13 amino acids. The V and J ends lost 8 bases and 6 bases, in that order; junction bases with no gene match: 5.

In its sample, this clonotype was seen many times. This chain uses TRBV7-9 with TRBJ2-3; D is ambiguous. Germline CDR1 reads SEHNR; CDR2 reads FQNEAQ (reference sequence). CDR3 length: 12 amino acids. V lost 2 bases, J lost 5 bases, and 5 bases lay in between. DNA for the CDR3: TGTGCCAGCAGCTTAAGCCGAGATACGCAGTATTTT. Translated, it gives CASSLSRDTQYF.

This clonotype was detected a few times. The chain recombines TRBV6-5 with TRBJ1-5; D might be TRBD1 (5 bases). There are 14 residues in the CDR3. V shed 2 bases and J shed 6 bases, with 11 bases lying between them. Germline CDR1 and CDR2: MNHEY and SVGAGI. CDR3 DNA sequence: TGTGCCAGCAGTTACGTGGGGGTTGGTCAGCCCCAGCATTTT. Amino acids: CASSYVGVGQPQHF.

The gene calls are TRBV4-1 and TRBJ2-3; D ambiguous. The V gene's germline CDR1 is MGHRA and CDR2 YSYEKL. The V end was cut by 1 base, the J end by 6 bases, with 14 bases between. The CDR3 has 15 amino acids. CDR3 sequence reads: CASSQVVRDGDTQYF. For the CDR3, the DNA is TGCGCCAGCAGCCAAGTAGTCAGAGATGGGGATACGCAGTATTTT.

This clonotype was counted many times. V is TRBV29-1 and J is TRBJ2-5; 9 nucleotides line up with TRBD2. CDR3 length equals 14 residues. The germline V gene has CDR1 SQVTM and CDR2 ANQGSEA. Germline trimming cut 3 bases from V and 1 base from J; bases unmatched to any gene: 3. The chain's CDR3 is CSVERGGIQETQYF. The CDR3 region has the DNA TGCAGCGTTGAGCGGGGGGGCATCCAAGAGACCCAGTACTTC. The variable domain in full, completed from reference TRBV29-1 and TRBJ2-5, reads SAVISQKPSRDICQRGTSLTIQCQVDSQVTMMFWYRQQPGQSLTLIATANQGSEATYESGFVIDKFPISRPNLTFSTLTVSNMSPEDSSIYLCSVERGGIQETQYFGPGTRLLVL.

CDR3 in amino acids: CASSAGAGANVLTF. CDR3 DNA: TGTGCCAGCAGTGCCGGGGCGGGGGCCAACGTCCTGACTTTC. The V gene is TRBV12-3 or TRBV12-4, the J gene TRBJ2-6; tentatively, D is TRBD1 or TRBD2 (5 bases each). CDR3 length: 14 amino acids. Trimming stripped 5 bases from V and 4 bases from J, with 9 bases between.

This sequence joins TRBV7-9 and TRBJ2-5; D call uncertain. The J call could be wrong; TRBJ2-1 is a better fit for the DNA end. CDR3 length equals 14 residues. Germline V gene data show CDR1 as SEHNR and CDR2 as FQNEAQ (reference sequence). CDR3: CASSDRAGNNEQFF. The CDR3 nucleotides read TGTGCCAGCAGTGACCGGGCCGGCAACAATGAGCAGTTCTTC.

This rearrangement joins TRBV20-1 to TRBJ1-2, with a weak D call TRBD1 (5 bases). Trimming took off 3 bases at V and 3 bases at J, with 17 bases between the two ends. CDR1 is DFQATT, CDR2 SNEGSKA, per germline (reference sequence). The CDR3 consists of 15 residues. The chain's CDR3 is CSARRGYGADYGYTF. The CDR3 DNA is TGCAGTGCTAGGAGAGGGTATGGGGCGGACTATGGCTACACCTTC.

This sequence joins TRBV6-1 and TRBJ2-3; D is uncertain. Germline V gene lookup returns CDR1 MNHNS and CDR2 SASEGT. Trimming took 6 bases from V and 9 from J, leaving 13 bases between them. The CDR3 totals 12 residues. CDR3 amino acids: CASSPDERTQYF. The CDR3 bases are TGTGCCAGCAGCCCCGACGAGAGGACGCAGTATTTT.

The genes are TRBV5-1 and TRBJ1-1, with TRBD1 matching 8 bases. The CDR3 runs to 16 residues. Trimming cost V 0 bases and J 0 bases; bases outside gene matches: 4. Germline loops: CDR1 SGHRS, CDR2 YFSETQ. The CDR3 nucleotides are TGCGCCAGCAGCTTGGAGACAGGGGTGATGAACACTGAAGCTTTCTTT. Amino acid sequence: CASSLETGVMNTEAFF.

The chain joins TRBV20-1 to TRBJ2-1; 9 nucleotides agree with TRBD2. Germline lookup yields CDR1 DFQATT and CDR2 SNEGSKA (reference sequence). The CDR3 loop spans 14 amino acids. With 6 bases clipped from V and 4 bases from J, the junction kept 7 bases outside the gene matches. CDR3 sequence: CSASLRGGYNEQFF. The CDR3 coding sequence is TGCAGTGCCTCCTTGCGGGGGGGATACAATGAGCAGTTCTTC.

This clonotype showed up just a few times. The chain uses TRBV12-3 or TRBV12-4 and TRBJ2-5; D is perhaps TRBD1 or TRBD2 (5 bases each). The J call is uncertain, as TRBJ2-1 better fits the DNA end. The CDR3 extends over 13 amino acids. Here the CDR3 reads CASTPDWGIEQFF. CDR3 nucleotide sequence: TGTGCCAGCACCCCGGATTGGGGGATTGAGCAGTTCTTC.

The chain is built from TRBV12-3 or TRBV12-4 and TRBJ2-3, with D possibly TRBD1 on 5 matching bases. The V end lost 1 base, the J end lost 4 bases, and 12 bases lay between the germline ends. The CDR3 has 15 amino acids. CDR3 DNA: TGTGCCAGCAGTTTAGGGGGCGTTCCATCAGATACGCAGTATTTT. This codes for CASSLGGVPSDTQYF.